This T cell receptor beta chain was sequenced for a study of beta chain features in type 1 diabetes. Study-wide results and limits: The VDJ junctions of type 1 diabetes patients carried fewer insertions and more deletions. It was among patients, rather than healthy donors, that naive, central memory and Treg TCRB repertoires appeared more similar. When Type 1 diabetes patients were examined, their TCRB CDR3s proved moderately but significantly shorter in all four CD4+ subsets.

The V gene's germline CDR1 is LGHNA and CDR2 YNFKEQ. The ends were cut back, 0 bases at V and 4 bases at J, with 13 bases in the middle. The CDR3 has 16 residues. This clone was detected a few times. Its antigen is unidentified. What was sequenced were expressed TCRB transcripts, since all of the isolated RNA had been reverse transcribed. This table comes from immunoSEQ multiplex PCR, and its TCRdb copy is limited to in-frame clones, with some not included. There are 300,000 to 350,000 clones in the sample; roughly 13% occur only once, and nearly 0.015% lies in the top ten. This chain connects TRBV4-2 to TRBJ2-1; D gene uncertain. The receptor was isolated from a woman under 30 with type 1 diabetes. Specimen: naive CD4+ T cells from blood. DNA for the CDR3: TGTGCCAGCAGCCAAGAGTACACCGCGGTTTACAATGAGCAGTTCTTC. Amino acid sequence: CASSQEYTAVYNEQFF.